The clone carrying this TCR beta chain was counted once. Its antigen is unidentified. Both 60 Vbeta primers and 13 Jbeta primers went into the PCR. TCRdb's table, derived via immunoSEQ multiplex PCR, lists solely in-frame clones and lacks some. The data show around 100,000 clones, with around 80% seen just once and over 3% held by the top ten. There are 15 residues in the CDR3. Germline assignment: CDR1 SGHNT and CDR2 YYREEE (reference sequence). The V gene end was trimmed by 4 bases and the J gene end by 0 bases; junction bases not matched to a gene: 5. This sample is part of a study of cytomegalovirus exposure and HLA in healthy donors. Study outcomes and limitations: The study recorded some 160 TCR beta chains that were cytomegalovirus-associated.

The receptor was isolated from a woman between 40 and 50 years old in good health and CMV-seronegative. The chain uses TRBV5-4 and TRBJ2-7; 9 bases are shared with TRBD2. The sequenced sample consisted of PBMCs. The DNA of the CDR3 is TGTGCCAGCAGCCCCAGCGGGGGGAGCTCCTACGAGCAGTACTTC. Translation: CASSPSGGSSYEQYF. The full variable domain, in which reference TRBV5-4 and TRBJ2-7 provide the parts outside the CDR3, is ETGVTQSPTHLIKTRGQQVTLRCSSQSGHNTVSWYQQALGQGPQFIFQYYREEENGRGNFPPRFSGLQFPNYSSELNVNALELDDSALYLCASSPSGGSSYEQYFGPGTRLTVT.